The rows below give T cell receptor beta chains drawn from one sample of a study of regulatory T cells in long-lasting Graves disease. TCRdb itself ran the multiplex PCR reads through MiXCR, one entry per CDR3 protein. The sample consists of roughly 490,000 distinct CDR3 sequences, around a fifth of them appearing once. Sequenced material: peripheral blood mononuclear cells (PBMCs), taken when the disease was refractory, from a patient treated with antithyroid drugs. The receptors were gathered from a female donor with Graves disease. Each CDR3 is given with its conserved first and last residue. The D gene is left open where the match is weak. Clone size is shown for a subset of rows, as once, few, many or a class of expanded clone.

CASRRGALTDTQYF	TGTGCCAGCAGACGGGGAGCTCTCACAGATACGCAGTATTTT	-	once	TRBV12-3/TRBV12-4	TRBJ2-3	14
CASSQGTDSYEQYF	TGTGCCAGCTCACAGGGGACAGACTCCTACGAGCAGTACTTC	TRBD1	once	TRBV18	TRBJ2-7	14
CASSLGTDGTQYF	TGCGCCAGCAGCCTTGGGACAGACGGGACCCAGTACTTC	TRBD1	-	TRBV5-1	TRBJ2-5	13
CASSLGAERGTEAFF	TGTGCCAGCAGTTTAGGTGCAGAAAGAGGGACTGAAGCTTTCTTT	-	many	TRBV28	TRBJ1-1	15
CAWSLALANYGYTF	TGTGCCTGGAGCTTGGCCCTCGCGAACTATGGCTACACCTTC	-	-	TRBV30	TRBJ1-2	14
CASSFLRTGGGHGYTF	TGTGCCAGCAGTTTTTTGCGGACAGGGGGCGGGCATGGCTACACCTTC	TRBD1	many	TRBV28	TRBJ1-2	16
CASSLHGLSETQYF	TGTGCCAGCAGCTTACACGGCTTATCAGAGACCCAGTACTTC	-	-	TRBV11-3	TRBJ2-5	14
CASITPGAGNTIYF	TGTGCCAGCATTACCCCGGGGGCTGGAAACACCATATATTTT	-	-	TRBV12-3/TRBV12-4	TRBJ1-3	14
CASSHKDGSLEAFF	TGTGCCAGCAGCCACAAGGACGGCAGCCTTGAAGCTTTCTTT	-	-	TRBV3-1	TRBJ1-1	14
CASSGRGLYGYTF	TGTGCCAGCAGTGGTCGTGGACTCTATGGCTACACCTTC	-	many	TRBV2	TRBJ1-2	13
CASSLDWGQGAAAKNIQYF	TGTGCCAGCAGCTTAGATTGGGGACAGGGGGCAGCGGCCAAAAACATTCAGTACTTC	TRBD1	-	TRBV11-3	TRBJ2-4	19
CSARGRASKETGNTIYF	TGCAGTGCTAGAGGGAGGGCCTCAAAGGAGACTGGAAACACCATATATTTT	-	many	TRBV20-1	TRBJ1-3	17
CASSLAYSDRETEAFF	TGTGCCAGCAGCTTAGCATACAGTGACAGGGAAACCGAAGCTTTCTTT	TRBD1	many	TRBV12-3/TRBV12-4	TRBJ1-1	16
CASSFAGTDEYGYTF	TGTGCCAGCAGCTTTGCCGGGACAGACGAATATGGCTACACCTTC	TRBD1	-	TRBV7-2	TRBJ1-2	15
CASSPATRRHNEQFF	TGTGCCAGCAGTCCTGCCACCCGACGGCACAATGAGCAGTTCTTC	-	few	TRBV28	TRBJ2-1	15
CATSRVFGNAGYTF	TGTGCCACCAGCAGAGTTTTCGGGAATGCCGGCTACACCTTC	-	-	TRBV15	TRBJ1-2	14
CASTDGALETQYF	TGTGCCAGCACGGACGGAGCTTTAGAGACCCAGTACTTC	-	many	TRBV6-1	TRBJ2-5	13
CASSVGQGASDTQYF	TGTGCCAGCAGCGTCGGACAGGGGGCATCAGATACGCAGTATTTT	TRBD1	-	TRBV6-2/TRBV6-3	TRBJ2-3	15
CASSPLGDLIQYF	TGTGCCAGCAGCCCTTTGGGCGACCTAATTCAGTACTTC	-	few	TRBV7-2	TRBJ2-4	13
CASSSDGTGGNYGYTF	TGTGCCAGCAGTTCGGACGGGACAGGGGGGAACTATGGCTACACCTTC	TRBD1	-	TRBV12-3/TRBV12-4	TRBJ1-2	16
CATGPGQGAPSF	TGTGCCACCGGACCTGGACAGGGGGCTCCCTCTTTC	TRBD1	many	TRBV15	TRBJ2-4	12
CASSYGGGPSSEQYF	TGTGCCAGCAGTTACGGAGGCGGGCCCTCGTCCGAGCAGTACTTC	-	few	TRBV6-2/TRBV6-3	TRBJ2-7	15